The subject of this entry is one T cell receptor beta chain. The target antigen is unknown. A single record per CDR3 protein comes from TCRdb applying MiXCR to the RT-PCR reads. The repertoire holds 800,000 to 1,000,000 distinct CDR3 sequences, 21% seen once, with 10% in the top ten. The sample is drawn from a study of response to subunit inactivated influenza vaccine. Overall study results and limits: That few new T cells are recruited by each seasonal influenza vaccination was the authors' suggestion.

Deletions cut 0 bases from V and 0 bases from J, with 13 bases between. The length of the CDR3 is 16 residues. Germline lookup yields CDR1 DFQATT and CDR2 SNEGSKA (reference sequence). The chain joins TRBV20-1 to TRBJ2-3; D not resolved. The clonotype comes from a man in his fifties or sixties who received an inactivated influenza vaccine. Here the sequenced sample was PBMCs from blood, taken roughly 5 days after vaccination. The CDR3 nucleotides are TGCAGTGCTAGAGATAAAAACGGTTGGAGCACAGATACGCAGTATTTT. Its translation is CSARDKNGWSTDTQYF.